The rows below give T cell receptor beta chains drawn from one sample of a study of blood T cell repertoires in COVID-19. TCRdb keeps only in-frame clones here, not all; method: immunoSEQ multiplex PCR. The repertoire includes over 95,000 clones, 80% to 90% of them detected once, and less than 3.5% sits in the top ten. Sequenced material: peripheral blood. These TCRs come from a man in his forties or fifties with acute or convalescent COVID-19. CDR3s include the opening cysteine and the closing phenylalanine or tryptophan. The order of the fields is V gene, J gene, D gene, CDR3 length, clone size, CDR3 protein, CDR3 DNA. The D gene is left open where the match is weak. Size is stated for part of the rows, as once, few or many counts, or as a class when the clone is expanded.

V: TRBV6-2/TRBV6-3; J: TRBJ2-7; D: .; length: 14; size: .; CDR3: CASTPAAVTYEQYF; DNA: TGTGCCAGCACCCCGGCAGCGGTAACCTACGAGCAGTACTTC
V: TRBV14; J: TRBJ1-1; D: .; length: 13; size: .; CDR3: CASSQDFGGEAFF; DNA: TGTGCCAGCAGCCAAGATTTCGGGGGTGAAGCTTTCTTT
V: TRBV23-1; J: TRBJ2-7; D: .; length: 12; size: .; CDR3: CASSPRGYEQYF; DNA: TGCGCCAGCAGCCCCAGGGGCTACGAGCAGTACTTC
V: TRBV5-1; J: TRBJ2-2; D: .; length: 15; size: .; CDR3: CASSPDSSNTGELFF; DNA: TGCGCCAGCAGCCCGGACAGTTCGAACACCGGGGAGCTGTTTTTT
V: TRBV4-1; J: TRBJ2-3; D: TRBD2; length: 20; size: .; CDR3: CASSLLGLAGIDSSTDTQYF; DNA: TGCGCCAGCAGCCTGCTGGGACTAGCAGGAATAGATTCTAGCACAGATACGCAGTATTTT
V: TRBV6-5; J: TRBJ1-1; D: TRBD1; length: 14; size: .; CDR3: CASRGQGDNTEAFF; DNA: TGTGCCAGCCGGGGACAGGGCGATAACACTGAAGCTTTCTTT
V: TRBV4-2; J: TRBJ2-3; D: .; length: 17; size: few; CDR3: CASSQARTDSDTDTQYF; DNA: TGTGCCAGCAGCCAGGCTAGGACAGATTCTGACACAGATACGCAGTATTTT
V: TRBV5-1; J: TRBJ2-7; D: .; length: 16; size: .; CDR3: CASSLRFGGTYYEQYF; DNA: TGCGCCAGCAGCTTAAGGTTCGGGGGGACATACTACGAGCAGTACTTC
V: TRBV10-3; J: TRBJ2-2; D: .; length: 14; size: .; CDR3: CAINDKGGTGELFF; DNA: TGTGCCATCAACGACAAGGGGGGGACCGGGGAGCTGTTTTTT
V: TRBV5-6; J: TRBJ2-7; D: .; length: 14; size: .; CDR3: CASSLADRTYEQYF; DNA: TGTGCCAGCAGCTTGGCCGACAGGACCTACGAGCAGTACTTC
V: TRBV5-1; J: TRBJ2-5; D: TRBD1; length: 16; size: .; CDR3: CASSLGRQGLQETQYF; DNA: TGCGCCAGCAGCTTGGGTCGACAGGGCCTCCAAGAGACCCAGTACTTC